This T cell receptor (beta chain) was recorded in a study of identical twins. Template switching supplied a universal primer site; unique molecular identifiers were carried on the cDNA. TCRdb recomputed calls from the 5' RACE reads with MiXCR, one row per CDR3 protein. The table has fewer than 900,000 distinct CDR3 sequences, approximately 21% seen once. This clonotype appeared a few times. CDR1 and CDR2 from the germline V gene are MNHEY and SVGEGT. Trimming shortened V by 10 bases and J by 5 bases, and 18 bases separated the two germline ends. The CDR3 spans 13 residues. The same sample was also used in a study of T cells expressing NK-cell markers. From that paper: Repertoires of TCR beta were obtained from T cells sorted as CD3+CD56+NKG2C+, CD3+CD56+NKG2C- and CD3+CD56-NKG2C+. Serological testing identified seven of the eight sequenced donors as HCMV-seropositive and one as seronegative. One observes that, in a handful of donors, these clonotypes were also the leading ones within the CD3+CD56-NKG2C+ fraction.

The source is a young woman in good health. The J gene is TRBJ2-7, the V gene TRBV6-2 or TRBV6-3; tentatively, D is TRBD2 (6 bases). Sequencing was carried out using PBMCs. The CDR3 DNA sequence: TGTGCCACACCGGGATCTAGCGACCACGAGCAGTACTTC. Amino acids: CATPGSSDHEQYF.